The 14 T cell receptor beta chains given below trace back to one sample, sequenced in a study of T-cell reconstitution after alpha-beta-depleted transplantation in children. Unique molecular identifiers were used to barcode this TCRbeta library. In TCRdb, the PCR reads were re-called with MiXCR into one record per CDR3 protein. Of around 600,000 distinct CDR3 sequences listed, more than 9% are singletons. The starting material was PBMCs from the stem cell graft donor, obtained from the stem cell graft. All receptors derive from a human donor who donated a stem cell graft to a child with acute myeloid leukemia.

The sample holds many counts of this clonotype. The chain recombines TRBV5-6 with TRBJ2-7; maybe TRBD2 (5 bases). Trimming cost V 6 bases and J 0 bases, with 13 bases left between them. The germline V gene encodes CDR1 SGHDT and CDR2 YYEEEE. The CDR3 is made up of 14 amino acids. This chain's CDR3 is CASTLRAVSYEQYF. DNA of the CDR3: TGTGCCAGCACCCTGCGGGCAGTCTCCTACGAGCAGTACTTC.

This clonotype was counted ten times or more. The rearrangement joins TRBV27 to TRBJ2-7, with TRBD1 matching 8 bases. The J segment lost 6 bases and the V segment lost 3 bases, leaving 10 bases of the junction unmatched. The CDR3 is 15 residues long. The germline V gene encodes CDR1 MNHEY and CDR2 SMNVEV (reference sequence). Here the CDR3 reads CASSLRSRGQREQYF. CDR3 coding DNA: TGTGCCAGCAGTTTGAGGTCCAGGGGGCAACGCGAGCAGTACTTC.

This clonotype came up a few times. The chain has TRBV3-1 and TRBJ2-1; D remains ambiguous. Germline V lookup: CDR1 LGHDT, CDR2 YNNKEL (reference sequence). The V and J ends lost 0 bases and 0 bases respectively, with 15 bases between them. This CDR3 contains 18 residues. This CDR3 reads CASSQDSSQASSYNEQFF. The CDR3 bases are TGTGCCAGCAGCCAAGATTCTTCACAAGCAAGCTCCTACAATGAGCAGTTCTTC.

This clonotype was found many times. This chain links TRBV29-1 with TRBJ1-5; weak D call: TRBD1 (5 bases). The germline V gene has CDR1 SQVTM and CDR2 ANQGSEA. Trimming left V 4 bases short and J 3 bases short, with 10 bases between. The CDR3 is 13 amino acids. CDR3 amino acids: CSVAIGVNQPQHF. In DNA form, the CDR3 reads TGCAGCGTTGCTATAGGGGTCAATCAGCCCCAGCATTTT.

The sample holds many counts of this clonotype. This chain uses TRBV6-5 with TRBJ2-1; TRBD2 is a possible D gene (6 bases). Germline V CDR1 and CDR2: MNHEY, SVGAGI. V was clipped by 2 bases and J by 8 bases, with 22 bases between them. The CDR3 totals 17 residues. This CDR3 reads CASSYPNRGVKGDEQFF. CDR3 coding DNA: TGTGCCAGCAGTTACCCAAACCGCGGGGTAAAAGGGGATGAGCAGTTCTTC.

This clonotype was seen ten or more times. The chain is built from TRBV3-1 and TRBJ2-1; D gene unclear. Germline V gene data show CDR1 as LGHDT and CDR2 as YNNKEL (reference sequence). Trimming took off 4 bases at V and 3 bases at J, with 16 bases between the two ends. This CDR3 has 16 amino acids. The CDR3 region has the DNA TGTGCCAGCAGCCTCCCCAGGAGCTTCGACTACAATGAGCAGTTCTTC. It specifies CASSLPRSFDYNEQFF.

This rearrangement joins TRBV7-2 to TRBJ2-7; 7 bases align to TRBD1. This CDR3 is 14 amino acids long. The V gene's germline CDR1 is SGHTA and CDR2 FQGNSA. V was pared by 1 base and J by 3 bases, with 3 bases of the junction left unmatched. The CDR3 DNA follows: TGTGCCAGCAGCTTAGGGGGACAGCTCTACGAGCAGTACTTC. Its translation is CASSLGGQLYEQYF.

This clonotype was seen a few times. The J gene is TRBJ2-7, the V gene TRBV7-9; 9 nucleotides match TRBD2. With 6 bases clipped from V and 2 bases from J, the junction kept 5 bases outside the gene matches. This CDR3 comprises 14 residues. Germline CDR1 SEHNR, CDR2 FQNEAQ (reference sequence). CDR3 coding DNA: TGTGCCAGCAGGGGACTAGCCGGGCCCTACGAGCAGTACTTC. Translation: CASRGLAGPYEQYF.

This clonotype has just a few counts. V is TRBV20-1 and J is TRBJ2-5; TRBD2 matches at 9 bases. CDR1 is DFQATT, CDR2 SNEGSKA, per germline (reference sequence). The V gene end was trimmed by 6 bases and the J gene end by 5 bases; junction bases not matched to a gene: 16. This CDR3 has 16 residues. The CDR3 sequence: CSAPPPGLASLETQYF. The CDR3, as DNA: TGCAGTGCACCACCTCCCGGACTAGCGTCTCTTGAGACCCAGTACTTC.

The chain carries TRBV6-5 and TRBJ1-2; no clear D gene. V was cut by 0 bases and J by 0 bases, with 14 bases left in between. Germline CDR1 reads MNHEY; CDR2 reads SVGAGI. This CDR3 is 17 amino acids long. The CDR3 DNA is TGTGCCAGCAGTTACTCGTTAGCACAATTAGCTAACTATGGCTACACCTTC. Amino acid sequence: CASSYSLAQLANYGYTF.

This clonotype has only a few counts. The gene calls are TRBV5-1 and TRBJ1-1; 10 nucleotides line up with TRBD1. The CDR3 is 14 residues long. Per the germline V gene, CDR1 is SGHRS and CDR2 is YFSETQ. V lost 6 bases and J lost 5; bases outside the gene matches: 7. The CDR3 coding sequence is TGCGCCAGCAACGGACAGGGGGTGGGAACTGAAGCTTTCTTT. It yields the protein CASNGQGVGTEAFF.

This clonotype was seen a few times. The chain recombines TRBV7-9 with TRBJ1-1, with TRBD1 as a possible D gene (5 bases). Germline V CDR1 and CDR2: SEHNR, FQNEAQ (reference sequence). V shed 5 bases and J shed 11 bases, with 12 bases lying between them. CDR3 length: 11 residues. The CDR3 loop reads CASSPGNLAFF. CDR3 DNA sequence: TGTGCCAGCAGCCCAGGGAATTTGGCTTTCTTT.

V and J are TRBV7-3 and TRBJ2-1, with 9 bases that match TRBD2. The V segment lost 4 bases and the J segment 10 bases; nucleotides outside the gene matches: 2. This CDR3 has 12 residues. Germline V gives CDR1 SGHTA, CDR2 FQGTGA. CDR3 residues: CASSSLAGEQFF. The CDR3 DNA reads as TGTGCCAGCAGCTCCCTAGCGGGGGAGCAGTTCTTC. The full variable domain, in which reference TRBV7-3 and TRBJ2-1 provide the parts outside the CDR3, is GAGVSQTPSNKVTEKGKYVELRCDPISGHTALYWYRQSLGQGPEFLIYFQGTGAADDSGLPNDRFFAVRPEGSVSTLKIQRTERGDSAVYLCASSSLAGEQFFGPGTRLTVL.

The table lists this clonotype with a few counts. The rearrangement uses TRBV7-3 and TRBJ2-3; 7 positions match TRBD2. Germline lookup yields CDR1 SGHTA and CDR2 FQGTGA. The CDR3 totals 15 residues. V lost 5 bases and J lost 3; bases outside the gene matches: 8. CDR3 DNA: TGTGCCAGCAGCATAATCCCGGGGGGAACAGATACGCAGTATTTT. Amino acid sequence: CASSIIPGGTDTQYF.